This T cell receptor (beta chain) comes out of a study of T cell responses to AZD1222 COVID-19 vaccine. Sequencing was performed with immunoSEQ multiplex PCR; in TCRdb, only in-frame clones are kept and a portion is missing. Found here are about 140,000 clones, 70% to 90% of them singletons; the top ten hold about 3%. Germline CDR1 reads LGHDT; CDR2 reads YNNKEL (reference sequence). CDR3 size: 14 residues. The receptor was isolated from an adult in good health. This specimen was peripheral blood, taken on day 0 of AZD1222 vaccination. This chain connects TRBV3-1 (or the pseudogene TRBV3-2) to TRBJ2-3; unclear D gene. The CDR3 protein is CAGPDAVGTDTQYF. The DNA for the CDR3 is TGTGCTGGCCCAGACGCGGTTGGGACAGATACGCAGTATTTT.